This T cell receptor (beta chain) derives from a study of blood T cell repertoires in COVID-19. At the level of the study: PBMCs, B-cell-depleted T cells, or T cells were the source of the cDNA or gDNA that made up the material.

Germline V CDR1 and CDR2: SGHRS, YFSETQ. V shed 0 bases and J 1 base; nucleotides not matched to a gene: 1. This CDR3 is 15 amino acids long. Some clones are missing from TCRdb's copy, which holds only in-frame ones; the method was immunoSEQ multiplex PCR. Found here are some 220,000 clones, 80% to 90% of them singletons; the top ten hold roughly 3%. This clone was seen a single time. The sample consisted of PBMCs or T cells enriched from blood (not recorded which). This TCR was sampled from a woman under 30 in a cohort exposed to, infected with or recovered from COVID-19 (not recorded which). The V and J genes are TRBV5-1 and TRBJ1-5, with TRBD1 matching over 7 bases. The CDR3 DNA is TGCGCCAGCAGCTTGGAGGGGGCGAGCAATCAGCCCCAGCATTTT. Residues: CASSLEGASNQPQHF.